One and the same sample provided the 6 T cell receptor beta chains below, sequenced in a study of blood T cell repertoires in COVID-19. Here immunoSEQ multiplex PCR was the method, and the copy in TCRdb shows in-frame clones only, minus some. In the table there are approximately 200,000 clones, about 81% of which are singletons. Sequencing was carried out using peripheral blood. The receptors shown here come from an elderly woman with COVID-19, enrolled during active disease.

This clone was counted a few times. The rearrangement joins TRBV4-3 to TRBJ2-3; 14 bases align to TRBD2. Germline CDR1 reads LGHNA; CDR2 reads YSLEER. The trim removed 2 bases at V and 0 bases at J, leaving 13 bases unmatched. This CDR3 has 21 residues. CDR3 loop: CASSQHPRGTSGGFSTDTQYF. The CDR3 DNA follows: TGCGCCAGCAGCCAACACCCGAGGGGGACTAGCGGGGGCTTTAGCACAGATACGCAGTATTTT.

The chain recombines TRBV19 with TRBJ1-4, with 7 bases aligning to TRBD1. CDR1 is LNHDA, CDR2 SQIVND, per germline (reference sequence). The CDR3 runs 15 residues. V lost 7 bases, J lost 0 bases, and 5 bases stayed unmatched. CDR3 DNA: TGTGCCAGTAATTCCGGACAGGCAACTAATGAAAAACTGTTTTTT. It translates to CASNSGQATNEKLFF.

This clone was seen a handful of times. The rearrangement joins TRBV27 to TRBJ2-3; 8 bases map to TRBD1. With V trimmed by 3 bases and J by 3 bases, 5 bases remained unmatched. CDR1 is MNHEY, CDR2 SMNVEV, per germline (reference sequence). The CDR3 covers 15 residues. The CDR3 sequence: CASSFSQGATDTQYF. The DNA for the CDR3 is TGTGCCAGCAGTTTCTCGCAGGGGGCTACAGATACGCAGTATTTT.

V usage is TRBV24-1 and J usage is TRBJ2-1; 7 bases agree with TRBD2. Germline CDR1 is KGHDR and CDR2 is SFDVKD. J gave up 9 bases and V 2 bases, and 6 bases lay outside the gene matches. This CDR3 has 14 residues. The CDR3 bases are TGTGCCACCAGTGATTCGACTAGCTATCGTGAGCAGTTCTTC. It translates to CATSDSTSYREQFF.

The chain carries TRBV10-3 and TRBJ2-1; 7 nucleotides line up with TRBD1. V shed 6 bases, J shed 2 bases, and the junction held 7 bases outside the gene matches. CDR1 ENHRY and CDR2 SYGVKD come from the germline V gene. This CDR3 has 15 residues. In DNA, the CDR3 is TGTGCCATCAGCCGAACAGGGGACACCTACAATGAGCAGTTCTTC. Its translation: CAISRTGDTYNEQFF.

The chain links TRBV6-1 to TRBJ2-5; TRBD1 might be the D (6 bases). Germline CDR1 and CDR2: MNHNS and SASEGT. This CDR3 contains 15 residues. Trimming took off 2 bases at V and 1 base at J, with 11 bases between the two ends. CDR3 nucleotides: TGTGCCAGCAGTGAACGGACAGCGATCCAAGAGACCCAGTACTTC. Amino acid sequence: CASSERTAIQETQYF.